The 15 T cell receptor beta chains in this list originate from one sample, sequenced in a study of OX40 agonist ivuxolimab in advanced cancers. Repertoires were generated with immunoSEQ multiplex PCR, while TCRdb's copy carries only in-frame clones and drops some. Of about 96,000 clones listed, approximately 80% are singletons. The sample was CD4+ or CD8+ T cells sorted from blood, taken in a trial of the OX40 agonist ivuxolimab. These receptors all come from an adult with an advanced solid tumor such as melanoma, head and neck, liver or kidney cancer.

This CDR3 reads CASSSSSGAYNEQFF. CDR3 sequence (DNA): TGTGCCAGCAGCTCTTCTAGCGGTGCCTACAATGAGCAGTTCTTC. This chain connects TRBV7-9 to TRBJ2-1; 7 bases are shared with TRBD2. The CDR3 length is 15 residues. J was trimmed by 2 bases and V by 4 bases; bases with no gene match: 5. CDR1 and CDR2 (germline): SEHNR, FQNEAQ (reference sequence).

Comment on this clone: One end of the junction varies from germline; a read error may be responsible. The V call is TRBV6-6, the J call TRBJ1-1; perhaps TRBD1 as D (6 bases). CDR1 and CDR2 (germline): MNHNY, SVGAGI (reference sequence). This CDR3 has 16 residues. In DNA form, the CDR3 reads TGTGCCAGCACTTACGGAGCGGGCCAGGGGCACACTGAAGCTTTCTTT. Translating gives CASTYGAGQGHTEAFF.

CDR3 in DNA: TGTGCCAGCAGCCCCGGGACTAGCGGGTCGGAGACCCAGTACTTC. Translating gives CASSPGTSGSETQYF. The rearrangement uses TRBV5-4 and TRBJ2-5, with TRBD2 identical over 12 bases. V shed 4 bases, J shed 5 bases, and the junction held 6 bases outside the gene matches. CDR3 length equals 15 residues. Germline values: CDR1 SGHNT, CDR2 YYREEE (reference sequence).

J is TRBJ1-5 and V is TRBV15; 7 bases are a match to TRBD1. Germline CDR1 LNHNV, CDR2 YYDKDF (reference sequence). The CDR3 runs 15 residues. Unmatched junction bases numbered 11, after V lost 3 bases and J lost 9 bases. This chain's CDR3 is CATSRLDRVDRPQHF. CDR3 sequence (DNA): TGTGCCACCAGCAGGCTCGACAGGGTCGATCGGCCCCAGCATTTT.

This chain links TRBV19 with TRBJ2-1; 7 positions agree with TRBD2. Germline V CDR1 and CDR2: LNHDA, SQIVND (reference sequence). CDR3 length: 15 residues. The trim removed 4 bases at V and 7 bases at J, leaving 10 bases unmatched. For the CDR3, the DNA is TGTGCCAGTAGTACACCCGGGACTAACCGTAATGAGCAGTTCTTC. Its protein is CASSTPGTNRNEQFF.

The rearrangement links TRBV11-2 to TRBJ2-3, with a possible D match to TRBD1 (6 bases). The V gene's germline CDR1 is SGHAT and CDR2 FQNNGV. The CDR3 extends over 16 amino acids. Trimming took off 0 bases at V and 2 bases at J, with 12 bases between the two ends. The CDR3 bases are TGTGCCAGCAGCTTAGAACCAGGGGCCAACACAGATACGCAGTATTTT. Residues: CASSLEPGANTDTQYF.

This sequence joins TRBV7-9 and TRBJ1-1, with 10 bases identical to TRBD1. With V trimmed by 4 bases and J by 6 bases, 2 bases remained unmatched. Germline CDR1 and CDR2: SEHNR and FQNEAQ (reference sequence). The CDR3 is 13 residues long. DNA for the CDR3: TGTGCCAGCAGCTCCGACAGGGGGCCTGAAGCTTTCTTT. Its protein product is CASSSDRGPEAFF.

This chain uses TRBV7-3 with TRBJ2-3, with a possible D match to TRBD2 (6 bases). The V gene's germline CDR1 is SGHTA and CDR2 FQGTGA. The CDR3 sequence is 16 residues long. Trimming cost V 3 bases and J 1 base, with 14 bases left between them. In DNA form, the CDR3 reads TGTGCCAGCAGCTTCTCGCCGGGACTGGGCACAGATACGCAGTATTTT. Its translation is CASSFSPGLGTDTQYF.

The genes are TRBV5-1 and TRBJ1-1; 9 positions match TRBD1. Unmatched junction bases numbered 6, after V lost 0 bases and J lost 6 bases. The V gene's germline CDR1 is SGHRS and CDR2 YFSETQ. This CDR3 is built from 15 residues. The CDR3 nucleotides read TGCGCCAGCAGCTTGGCCCCCGGGACAGGGCCTGAAGCTTTCTTT. Protein product: CASSLAPGTGPEAFF. Using reference TRBV5-1 and TRBJ1-1 for the parts outside the CDR3, the full variable domain is KAGVTQTPRYLIKTRGQQVTLSCSPISGHRSVSWYQQTPGQGLQFLFEYFSETQRNKGNFPGRFSGRQFSNSRSEMNVSTLELGDSALYLCASSLAPGTGPEAFFGQGTRLTVV.

The chain is built from TRBV5-1 and TRBJ2-1; 8 bases line up with TRBD2. The germline gives CDR1 SGHRS, CDR2 YFSETQ. CDR3 length equals 13 residues. The J segment lost 8 bases and the V segment lost 4 bases, leaving 5 bases of the junction unmatched. CDR3 sequence (DNA): TGCGCCAGCAGCCCCCTACTAGCGGATGAGCAGTTCTTC. Protein: CASSPLLADEQFF. The entire variable domain, with the rest obtained from reference TRBV5-1 and TRBJ2-1, is as follows: KAGVTQTPRYLIKTRGQQVTLSCSPISGHRSVSWYQQTPGQGLQFLFEYFSETQRNKGNFPGRFSGRQFSNSRSEMNVSTLELGDSALYLCASSPLLADEQFFGPGTRLTVL.

The chain is built from TRBV11-2 and TRBJ2-2; no clear D gene. The CDR3 length is 17 residues. The V gene lost 5 bases and the J gene lost 1 base, with 17 bases spanning the gap. CDR1 and CDR2 (germline): SGHAT, FQNNGV. CDR3 nucleotides: TGTGCCAGCAGCCCACGCACCTCTTGGGAGAACACCGGGGAGCTGTTTTTT. This encodes CASSPRTSWENTGELFF.

This chain links TRBV30 with TRBJ2-7; D gene unclear. Trimming took off 6 bases at V and 2 bases at J, with 14 bases between the two ends. The CDR3 has 13 residues. Germline assignment: CDR1 GTSNPN and CDR2 SVGIG (reference sequence). The CDR3 DNA is TGTGCCTGCCGAGCCCAGGTACCCTACGAGCAGTACTTC. Translated, it gives CACRAQVPYEQYF.

This chain joins TRBV5-1 and TRBJ1-2; D perhaps matches TRBD1 (6 bases). Trimming shortened V by 4 bases and J by 4 bases, and 17 bases separated the two germline ends. CDR1 and CDR2 (germline): SGHRS, YFSETQ. This CDR3 comprises 15 residues. The chain's CDR3 is CASSLDSSQFYGYTF. Here the CDR3 DNA reads TGCGCCAGCAGCCTGGACAGTTCTCAATTCTATGGCTACACCTTC.

The gene calls are TRBV9 and TRBJ2-7; D ambiguous. In germline, CDR1 is SGDLS, CDR2 YYNGEE. CDR3 length: 14 amino acids. V shed 2 bases and J shed 0 bases, with 9 bases lying between them. The CDR3 sequence: CASSVRSSSYEQYF. CDR3 sequence (DNA): TGTGCCAGCAGCGTCAGGAGTAGCTCCTACGAGCAGTACTTC.

This clone was counted a few times. The chain is built from TRBV5-1 and TRBJ1-1; D is ambiguous. The germline gives CDR1 SGHRS, CDR2 YFSETQ. The CDR3 extends over 12 amino acids. Between the trimmed V and J ends, which lost 1 base and 2 bases, there was a span of 3 bases. In nucleotides, the CDR3 is TGCGCCAGCAGCTTGCTTAACACTGAAGCTTTCTTT. Protein: CASSLLNTEAFF.